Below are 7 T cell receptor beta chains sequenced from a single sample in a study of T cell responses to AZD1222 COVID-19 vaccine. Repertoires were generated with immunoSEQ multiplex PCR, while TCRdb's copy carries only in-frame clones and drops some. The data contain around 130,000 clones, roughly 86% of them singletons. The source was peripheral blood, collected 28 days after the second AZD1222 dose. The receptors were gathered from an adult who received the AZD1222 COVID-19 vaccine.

CDR3 coding DNA: TGTGCCAGCAGCCCGTGGGGGAGGGCCAAAAACATTCAGTACTTC. This sequence encodes CASSPWGRAKNIQYF. The rearrangement links TRBV6-5 to TRBJ2-4, with D possibly being TRBD2 (6 bases). V was shortened by 6 bases and J by 1 base, with 13 bases between the two germline ends. In germline, CDR1 is MNHEY, CDR2 SVGAGI. The CDR3 covers 15 residues.

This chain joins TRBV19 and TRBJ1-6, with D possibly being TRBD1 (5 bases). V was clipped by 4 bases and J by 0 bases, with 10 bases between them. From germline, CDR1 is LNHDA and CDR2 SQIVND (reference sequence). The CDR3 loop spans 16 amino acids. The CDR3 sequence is CASSRSGTSYNSPLHF. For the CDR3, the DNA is TGTGCCAGTAGTAGGTCGGGGACCTCCTATAATTCACCCCTCCACTTT. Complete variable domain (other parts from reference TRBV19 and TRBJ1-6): DGGITQSPKYLFRKEGQNVTLSCEQNLNHDAMYWYRQDPGQGLRLIYYSQIVNDFQKGDIAEGYSVSREKKESFPLTVTSAQKNPTAFYLCASSRSGTSYNSPLHFGNGTRLTVT.

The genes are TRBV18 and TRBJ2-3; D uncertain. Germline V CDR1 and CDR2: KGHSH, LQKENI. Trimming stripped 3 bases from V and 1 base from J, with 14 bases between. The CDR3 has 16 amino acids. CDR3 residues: CASSPSVLSGTDTQYF. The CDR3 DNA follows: TGTGCCAGCTCACCCTCCGTACTCTCTGGCACAGATACGCAGTATTTT.

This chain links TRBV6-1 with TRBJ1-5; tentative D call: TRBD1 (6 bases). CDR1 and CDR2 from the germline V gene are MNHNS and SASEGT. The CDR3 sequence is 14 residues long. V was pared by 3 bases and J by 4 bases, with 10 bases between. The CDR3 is CASSDTQGNQPQHF. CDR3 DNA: TGTGCCAGCAGTGACACACAGGGAAATCAGCCCCAGCATTTT.

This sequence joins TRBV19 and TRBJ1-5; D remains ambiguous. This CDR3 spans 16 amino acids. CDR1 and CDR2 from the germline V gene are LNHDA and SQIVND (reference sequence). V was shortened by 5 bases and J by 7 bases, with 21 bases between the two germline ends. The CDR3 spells CASSFNPGSPLQPQHF. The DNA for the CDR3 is TGTGCCAGTAGTTTCAACCCCGGCAGCCCCCTCCAGCCCCAGCATTTT. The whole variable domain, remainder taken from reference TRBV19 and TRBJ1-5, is DGGITQSPKYLFRKEGQNVTLSCEQNLNHDAMYWYRQDPGQGLRLIYYSQIVNDFQKGDIAEGYSVSREKKESFPLTVTSAQKNPTAFYLCASSFNPGSPLQPQHFGDGTRLSIL.

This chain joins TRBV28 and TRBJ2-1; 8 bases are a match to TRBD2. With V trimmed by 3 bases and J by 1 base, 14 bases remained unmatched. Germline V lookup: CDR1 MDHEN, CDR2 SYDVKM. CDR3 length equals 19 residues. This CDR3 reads CASSFSYGIGTSSYNEQFF. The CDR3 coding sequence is TGTGCCAGCAGTTTTTCATATGGGATAGGGACTAGTTCCTACAATGAGCAGTTCTTC.

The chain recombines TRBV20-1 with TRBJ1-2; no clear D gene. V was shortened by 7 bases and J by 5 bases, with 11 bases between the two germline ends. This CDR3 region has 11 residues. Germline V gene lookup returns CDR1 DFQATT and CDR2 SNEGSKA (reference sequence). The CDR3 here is CSVAEAYGYTF. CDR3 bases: TGCAGTGTCGCTGAGGCATATGGCTACACCTTC.